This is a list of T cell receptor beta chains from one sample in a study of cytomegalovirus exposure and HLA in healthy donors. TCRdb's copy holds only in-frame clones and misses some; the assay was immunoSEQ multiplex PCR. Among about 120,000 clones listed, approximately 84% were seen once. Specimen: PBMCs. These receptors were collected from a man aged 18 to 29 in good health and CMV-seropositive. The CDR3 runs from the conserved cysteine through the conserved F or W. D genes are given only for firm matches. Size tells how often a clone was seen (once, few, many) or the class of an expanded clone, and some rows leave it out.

TGCGCCAGCAGCCAAGGTTTAGTAGCGGGAGTAGGTTACAATGAGCAGTTCTTC,CASSQGLVAGVGYNEQFF,TRBD2,TRBJ2-1,NA,TRBV4-3
TGCGCCAGCAGCGCCGAAGGCACTATGAACACTGAAGCTTTCTTT,CASSAEGTMNTEAFF,NA,TRBJ1-1,NA,TRBV5-1
TGTGCCAGCAGCCCAGTTTTGGGCACTAGCACAGATACGCAGTATTTT,CASSPVLGTSTDTQYF,NA,TRBJ2-3,once,TRBV7-8
TGTGCCAGCAGCCCTGAGCGGGACAGGTCGGGGACCCAGTACTTC,CASSPERDRSGTQYF,NA,TRBJ2-5,once,TRBV7-2
TGCGCCAGCAGCCAATCCGGACAGGGGACACGCACAGATACGCAGTATTTT,CASSQSGQGTRTDTQYF,TRBD1,TRBJ2-3,NA,TRBV4-3
TGTGCCAGCAGCTCAAACAGGGGTAGCAATCAGCCCCAGCATTTT,CASSSNRGSNQPQHF,TRBD1,TRBJ1-5,NA,TRBV7-9
TGTGCCAGCAGCAAACCGGGACTAGCGGTTGAAGAGACCCAGTACTTC,CASSKPGLAVEETQYF,NA,TRBJ2-5,NA,TRBV21-1
TGCAGCGTACGGGGACAGGGTGTAACTGAAGCTTTCTTT,CSVRGQGVTEAFF,TRBD1,TRBJ1-1,NA,TRBV29-1
TGTGCCAGCAGCTCGCGGGGGGGGCTAGCGACCTACAATGAGCAGTTCTTC,CASSSRGGLATYNEQFF,TRBD2,TRBJ2-1,NA,TRBV7-8
TGTGCCAGCAGGGACAGGGAAGTTAATCAGCCCCAGCATTTT,CASRDREVNQPQHF,TRBD1,TRBJ1-5,NA,TRBV6-1
TGTGCCAGCAGACGCAGCCGACTAGCGGGATACAATGAGCAGTTCTTC,CASRRSRLAGYNEQFF,TRBD2,TRBJ2-1,NA,TRBV27
TGTGCCAGCAGTTACTCGAGGCAGGGCCAAGGGGAAGGCTACACCTTC,CASSYSRQGQGEGYTF,NA,TRBJ1-2,NA,TRBV6-6
TGTGCCAGCACGCCCGATTTCCGGCGCGGGAGGGCTCCACGGGCACTCCAGCAGTACTTC,CASTPDFRRGRAPRALQQYF,TRBD2,TRBJ2-7,few,TRBV27
TGTGCCAGCAGATTATTAGCGGGAGTGGATGGCGGGGAGCTGTTTTTT,CASRLLAGVDGGELFF,TRBD2,TRBJ2-2,few,TRBV7-9
TGTGCCAGCAGCCGCGACAGGGGCTCTGGAAACACCATATATTTT,CASSRDRGSGNTIYF,TRBD1,TRBJ1-3,NA,TRBV13
TGCGCCAGCAGCCATTCGGGGGGGAGTAACTATGGCTACACCTTC,CASSHSGGSNYGYTF,NA,TRBJ1-2,NA,TRBV4-3
TGTGCCAGCTCACCCCGACCTCTGGAGGAGCAGTACTTC,CASSPRPLEEQYF,NA,TRBJ2-7,once,TRBV18
TGCGCCAGCAGGCCTTTCGGGGACACTGAAGCTTTCTTT,CASRPFGDTEAFF,NA,TRBJ1-1,NA,TRBV10-1
TGTGCCAGTAGTTTTGGCCAAATTAATAGCAATCAGCCCCAGCATTTT,CASSFGQINSNQPQHF,NA,TRBJ1-5,NA,TRBV19
TGTGCCAGCAGCATCACTAGCATGCCCTACAATGAGCAGTTCTTC,CASSITSMPYNEQFF,NA,TRBJ2-1,NA,TRBV11-2
TGTGCCTGGAGTGTTATAGGGGACAACTCACCCCTCCACTTT,CAWSVIGDNSPLHF,NA,TRBJ1-6,NA,TRBV30
TGTGCTAGTGGTTTGGACGCCGCATCCTCACTTGGACTAGCGGGAACAGATACGCAGTATTTT,CASGLDAASSLGLAGTDTQYF,TRBD2,TRBJ2-3,NA,TRBV12-5
TGTGCCAGCTCCCGGGATAGCAATCAGCCCCAGCATTTT,CASSRDSNQPQHF,NA,TRBJ1-5,NA,TRBV6-1
TGTGCCAGCAGCCTCTGGAGCGGGGGGGTGGAGACCCAGTACTTC,CASSLWSGGVETQYF,TRBD2,TRBJ2-5,NA,TRBV5-4
TGCGCCAGCAATTCTGGGACAGGGTATGGCTACACCTTC,CASNSGTGYGYTF,TRBD1,TRBJ1-2,NA,TRBV10-2
TGTGCCAGCAGCTTAAATCTCGATGAGCAGTTCTTC,CASSLNLDEQFF,NA,TRBJ2-1,NA,TRBV7-6
TGTGCCAGCAGCGTTGGGGGGGAGAGCTACGAGCAGTACTTC,CASSVGGESYEQYF,TRBD2,TRBJ2-7,few,TRBV9
TGCGCCAGCAGCCAAATGGACAGCCTTCCTGATGGCTACACCTTC,CASSQMDSLPDGYTF,NA,TRBJ1-2,NA,TRBV4-3
TGTGCCAGCAGCGTCCTACAGGCTAGGGATGAGCAGTTCTTC,CASSVLQARDEQFF,NA,TRBJ2-1,NA,TRBV9
TGCGCCAGCAGCCAAGTCGGGGAAGAGACCCAGTACTTC,CASSQVGEETQYF,NA,TRBJ2-5,NA,TRBV4-1
TGTGCCAGCAGCCTTCAGACTACAACAAACACAGATACGCAGTATTTT,CASSLQTTTNTDTQYF,NA,TRBJ2-3,NA,TRBV11-2
TGCGCCAGCAGCCAAGATCAGAGCACAGATACGCAGTATTTT,CASSQDQSTDTQYF,NA,TRBJ2-3,few,TRBV4-3
TGCGCCAGCAGGACTCTAGCGGGGCAATCCTACGAGCAGTACTTC,CASRTLAGQSYEQYF,TRBD2,TRBJ2-7,NA,TRBV10-2
TGTGCCAGCAGCTTAGGAGGTTTCTACACCTTC,CASSLGGFYTF,NA,TRBJ1-2,NA,TRBV7-2
TGTGCCAGCAGCTTGGGCAGGGACACCTATAGCAATCAGCCCCAGCATTTT,CASSLGRDTYSNQPQHF,NA,TRBJ1-5,few,TRBV5-5
TGTGCCAGCAGTGAATTTGAGAGGGAGCAGTTCTTC,CASSEFEREQFF,NA,TRBJ2-1,NA,TRBV25-1
TGTGCCAGCAGCTTCGGGGGTCGCTCCTACGAGCAGTACTTC,CASSFGGRSYEQYF,NA,TRBJ2-7,NA,TRBV5-4
TGTGCCAGTAGTATCTACAGGGAAGGAGGCTACACCTTC,CASSIYREGGYTF,NA,TRBJ1-2,NA,TRBV19
TGTGCCAGCAGTTTGGGACAGCTAAATTCACCCCTCCACTTT,CASSLGQLNSPLHF,TRBD1,TRBJ1-6,once,TRBV27
TGTGCCAGCAGACGGGACAGTGGACAGGCCCAGTACTTC,CASRRDSGQAQYF,TRBD1,TRBJ2-5,NA,TRBV7-9
TGTGCCAGCAGCCTGGTTTCGGGGGGATCCTACAATGAGCAGTTCTTC,CASSLVSGGSYNEQFF,TRBD2,TRBJ2-1,NA,TRBV14
TGTGCCAGCAGTTGGACAGCAACCAATGAGCAGTTCTTC,CASSWTATNEQFF,NA,TRBJ2-1,few,TRBV6-5
TGTGCCAGTACACCCACCTTGAGGCAGGGGTACGGCTACACCTTC,CASTPTLRQGYGYTF,NA,TRBJ1-2,NA,TRBV19
TGCGCCAGCAGCCAGGAGATGCGGACAGGGCAAGATCAGCCCCAGCATTTT,CASSQEMRTGQDQPQHF,TRBD1,TRBJ1-5,NA,TRBV4-1
TGTGCCAGCAATGTACAGGGGGCAGCTGAGCAGTTCTTC,CASNVQGAAEQFF,TRBD1,TRBJ2-1,NA,TRBV2
TGCGCCAGCAGCTTGGCGGGAGGTGAAAAACTGTTTTTT,CASSLAGGEKLFF,NA,TRBJ1-4,NA,TRBV5-1